This T cell receptor beta chain came from a study of monozygotic twins with cystic fibrosis. Study at large: Around 3 micrograms of fragmented DNA underwent roughly 15 PCR cycles for library preparation.

Concerning this clone itself: The antigen remains undetermined.

Here immunoSEQ multiplex PCR was the method, and the copy in TCRdb shows in-frame clones only, minus some. Here the sample spans 12,000 to 15,000 clones, approximately 98% being singletons. Findings and caveats of the study: In this small cohort, shared CDR3 numbers showed no association with age, concordance or disease severity. Nucleotide-identical clonotype sharing was significantly higher within monozygotic CF twin pairs than between unrelated CF individuals. V usage most resembled the co-twin in 13 of 16 pairs.

Germline trimming cut 3 bases from V and 4 bases from J; bases unmatched to any gene: 6. The CDR3 contains 16 residues. Germline CDR1 KGHSH, CDR2 LQKENI. The origin of this receptor is a girl between 2 and 10 years old with cystic fibrosis. The J gene is TRBJ1-2, the V gene TRBV18, with TRBD1 matching over 12 bases. Sequencing was done on a sample of blood. The CDR3 region has the DNA TGTGCCAGCTCACCGGGACAGGGGGCTCTATTCTATGGCTACACCTTC. It codes for CASSPGQGALFYGYTF.